One TCR beta chain is described in this entry. The antigen remains undetermined. Naive-designated CD8 cells lacked CD45RO, were positively enriched for CCR7, and omitted terminally differentiated effector memory CD45RA+ cells. The data were obtained in a study of shared clonotypes between healthy human individuals. General observations from the study: There were few donors, and this limited the genetic and exposure-history diversity represented. The naive CD4 repertoires of four donors were compared, and approximately 5% of clonotypes were shared. Clonotypes shared by all four donors outscored non-shared clonotypes in generation probability.

The CDR3 runs to 19 residues. Germline CDR1 SGHRS, CDR2 YFSETQ. The V and J ends lost 4 bases and 0 bases, in that order; junction bases with no gene match: 14. The protocol was immunoSEQ multiplex PCR, while the TCRdb copy is restricted to in-frame clones and leaves out a portion. In the table there are some 2.1 million clones, roughly 95% of which are singletons. The chain joins TRBV5-1 to TRBJ2-5, with 11 nucleotides matching TRBD2. This sequence originates from a young man in good health. The sequenced sample was naive CD8+ T cells sorted from blood. CDR3 nucleotides: TGCGCCAGCAGCCTAACACTAGCGGGAGTTGCCCCCAACCAAGAGACCCAGTACTTC. Protein product: CASSLTLAGVAPNQETQYF.